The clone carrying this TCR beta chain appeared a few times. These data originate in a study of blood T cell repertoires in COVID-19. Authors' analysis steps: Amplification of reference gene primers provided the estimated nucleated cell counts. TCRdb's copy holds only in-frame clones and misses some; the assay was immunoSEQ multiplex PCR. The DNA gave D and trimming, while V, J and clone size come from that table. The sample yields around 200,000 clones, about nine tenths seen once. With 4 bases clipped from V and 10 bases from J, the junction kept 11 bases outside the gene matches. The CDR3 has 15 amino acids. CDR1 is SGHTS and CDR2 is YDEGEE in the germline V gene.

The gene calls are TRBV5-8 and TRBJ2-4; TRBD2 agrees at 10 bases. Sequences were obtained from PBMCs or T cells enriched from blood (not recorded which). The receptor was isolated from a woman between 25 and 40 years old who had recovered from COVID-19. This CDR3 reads CASSPRVAGGQIQYF. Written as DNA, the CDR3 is TGTGCCAGCAGCCCCCGGGTAGCGGGGGGACAAATTCAGTACTTC.